This TCR beta chain was identified in a study of blood T cell repertoires in COVID-19 (dated by TCRdb to the early 2020s). Some background on the complete study: Samples covering the acute and convalescent phases of COVID-19 were provided by collaborators in the United States, Italy and Spain. The dataset comprised deeply sampled blood TCRbeta repertoires from subjects exposed to, actively infected with, or recovered from COVID-19. Nearly every sample came with metadata listing a de-identified subject ID, COVID-19 status, age in years and sex. Samples were obtained from the ongoing ImmuneRACE study (first 160 participants) and from over 1,000 subjects provided by 6 global collaborators. The material from the prospective study consisted of cDNA or gDNA derived from T cells, B-cell-depleted T cells, or PBMCs. Where available, HLA class I and class II types were taken from metadata supplied by the sample provider and were not determined by assay-based typing. The repertoires were released in a freely available public database intended as a resource for research on the immune response to SARS-CoV-2.

Including cysteine and phenylalanine, the CDR3 has 17 amino acids. Only CDR3 DNA is held: 51 bases, read in frame from base 1. The germline V gene supplies CDR1 SGDLS and CDR2 YYNGEE. Unmatched junction bases come to 10, with V trimmed by 0 bases and J by 3 bases. Overall results and qualifications from the work: Clinical and demographic metadata were provided uncurated, with the amount varying by source and participant.

With regard to this clone: Its antigen is unknown. The sample holds no much larger clone one base away, and base qualities are not on file.

Collaborating institutions collected whole blood in K2EDTA tubes following their own protocols. For TCRbeta analysis, collaborators shipped samples as frozen whole blood, isolated PBMCs, or DNA extracted from either of those sample types. TCRbeta CDR3 regions were amplified from genomic DNA using the immunoSEQ Assay, a bias-controlled multiplex PCR. The study's own analysis went as follows. Nucleated cell counts per sample were estimated from amplification of reference gene primers within the assay. To quantify the absolute abundance of each unique TCRbeta CDR3 rearrangement, sequence reads were collapsed and filtered. For each sample, productive Simpson clonality was calculated as the square root of Simpson's diversity index over productive rearrangements. TCRdb retrieved this table from immuneACCESS and kept in-frame rearrangements only. Not all clones are present; in checked studies, unresolved V genes account for under half, and no reason is known for the remainder. Clonal size and the V and J genes are those of that table, whereas D and trimming came from the DNA. This sample comprises roughly 200,000 clones, about 90% of them detected only once. The ten top clones hold roughly 0.56% of the sample.

Recombination joined TRBV9 with TRBJ2-3, with 7 middle bases fitting TRBD2. This receptor was obtained from a man aged 50 to 59 with acute or convalescent COVID-19. Sequenced material: peripheral blood. CDR3 loop: CASSVGGGLAETDTQYF. In nucleotides, the sequence is TGTGCCAGCAGCGTAGGCGGCGGGCTAGCGGAGACAGATACGCAGTATTTT.